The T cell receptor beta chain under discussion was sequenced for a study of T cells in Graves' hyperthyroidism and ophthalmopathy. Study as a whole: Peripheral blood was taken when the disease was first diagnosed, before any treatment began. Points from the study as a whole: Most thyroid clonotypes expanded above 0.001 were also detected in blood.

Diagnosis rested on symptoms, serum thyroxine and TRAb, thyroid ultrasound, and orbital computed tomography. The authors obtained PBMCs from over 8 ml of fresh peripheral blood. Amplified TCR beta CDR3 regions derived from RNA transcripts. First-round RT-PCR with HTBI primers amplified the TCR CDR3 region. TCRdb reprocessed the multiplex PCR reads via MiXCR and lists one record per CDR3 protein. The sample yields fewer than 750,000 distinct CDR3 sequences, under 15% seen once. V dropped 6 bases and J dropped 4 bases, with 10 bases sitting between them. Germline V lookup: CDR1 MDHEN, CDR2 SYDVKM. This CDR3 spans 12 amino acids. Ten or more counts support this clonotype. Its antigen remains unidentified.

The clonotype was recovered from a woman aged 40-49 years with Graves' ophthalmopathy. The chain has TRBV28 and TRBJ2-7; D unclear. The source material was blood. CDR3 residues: CASRAHGYEQYF. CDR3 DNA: TGTGCCAGCAGGGCTCATGGTTACGAGCAGTACTTC. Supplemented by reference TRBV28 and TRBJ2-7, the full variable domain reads DVKVTQSSRYLVKRTGEKVFLECVQDMDHENMFWYRQDPGLGLRLIYFSYDVKMKEKGDIPEGYSVSREKKERFSLILESASTNQTSMYLCASRAHGYEQYFGPGTRLTVT.